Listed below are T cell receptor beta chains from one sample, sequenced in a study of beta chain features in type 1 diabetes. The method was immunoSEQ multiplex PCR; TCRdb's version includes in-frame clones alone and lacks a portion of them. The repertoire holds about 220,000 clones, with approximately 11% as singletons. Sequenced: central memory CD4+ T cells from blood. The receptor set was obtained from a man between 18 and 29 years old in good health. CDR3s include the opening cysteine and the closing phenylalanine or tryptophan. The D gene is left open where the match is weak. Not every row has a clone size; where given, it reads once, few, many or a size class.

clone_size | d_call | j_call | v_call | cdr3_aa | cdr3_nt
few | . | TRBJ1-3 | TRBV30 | CAWIGNTIYF | TGTGCCTGGATCGGAAACACCATATATTTT
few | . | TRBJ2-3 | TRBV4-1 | CASSQGKADTQYF | TGCGCCAGCAGCCAGGGCAAAGCAGATACGCAGTATTTT
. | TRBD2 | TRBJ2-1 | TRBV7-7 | CASSLLGLAEYNEQFF | TGTGCTAGCAGCTTACTGGGACTAGCGGAATACAATGAGCAGTTCTTC
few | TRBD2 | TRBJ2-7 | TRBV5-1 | CASSPPWTSGSYEQYF | TGCGCCAGCAGCCCACCCTGGACTAGCGGGTCCTACGAGCAGTACTTC
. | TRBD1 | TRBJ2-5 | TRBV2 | CASRGSGQGIETQYF | TGTGCCAGCAGGGGATCGGGACAGGGCATAGAGACCCAGTACTTC
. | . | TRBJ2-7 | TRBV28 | CASRIPGTAIYEQYF | TGTGCCAGCAGAATTCCCGGGACGGCGATCTACGAGCAGTACTTC
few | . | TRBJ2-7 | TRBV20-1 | CSARTAYEQYF | TGCAGTGCTCGAACCGCCTACGAGCAGTACTTC
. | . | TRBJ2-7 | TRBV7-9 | CASSPEDRHSYEQYF | TGTGCCAGCAGCCCGGAGGACAGACACTCCTACGAGCAGTACTTC
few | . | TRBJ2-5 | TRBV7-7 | CASSSGRSQETQYF | TGTGCTAGCAGCTCCGGACGGAGCCAAGAGACCCAGTACTTC
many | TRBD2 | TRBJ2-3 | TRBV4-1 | CASSLREGGDTQYF | TGCGCCAGCAGCCTGCGGGAGGGTGGAGATACGCAGTATTTT
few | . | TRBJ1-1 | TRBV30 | CAWSDYSPLTEAFF | TGTGCCTGGAGTGACTACAGTCCTCTCACTGAAGCTTTCTTT
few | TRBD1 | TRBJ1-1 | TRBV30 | CAWSVRGRTEAFF | TGTGCCTGGAGTGTAAGGGGGCGCACTGAAGCTTTCTTT
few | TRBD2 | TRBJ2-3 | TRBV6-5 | CASSYDQREGTDTQYF | TGTGCCAGCAGTTACGACCAGCGGGAGGGCACAGATACGCAGTATTTT
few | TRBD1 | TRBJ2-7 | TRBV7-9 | CASSLDTGQGVYEQYF | TGTGCCAGCAGCTTAGATACGGGACAGGGCGTATACGAGCAGTACTTC
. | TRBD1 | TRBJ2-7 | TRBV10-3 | CAISESTGPYEQYF | TGTGCCATCAGTGAGTCGACAGGGCCCTACGAGCAGTACTTC
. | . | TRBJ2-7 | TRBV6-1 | CASNAPGTSYEQYF | TGTGCCAGCAACGCACCGGGAACCTCCTACGAGCAGTACTTC
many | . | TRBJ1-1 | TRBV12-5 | CASGRREGASTEAFF | TGTGCTAGTGGCCGCCGCGAGGGCGCGAGTACTGAAGCTTTCTTT
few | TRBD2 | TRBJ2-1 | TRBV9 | CASSVDGLAGGNPYNEQFF | TGTGCCAGCAGCGTAGACGGGCTAGCGGGAGGGAATCCCTACAATGAGCAGTTCTTC
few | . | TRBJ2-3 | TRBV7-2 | CASSWGQGTDTQYF | TGTGCCAGCAGCTGGGGGCAGGGCACAGATACGCAGTATTTT
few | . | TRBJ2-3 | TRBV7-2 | CASSPRGSTDTQYF | TGTGCCAGCAGCCCTCGAGGGAGCACAGATACGCAGTATTTT
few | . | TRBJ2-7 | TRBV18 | CASSPGSGWTNSYEQYF | TGTGCCAGCTCACCAGGGTCGGGTTGGACAAACTCCTACGAGCAGTACTTC
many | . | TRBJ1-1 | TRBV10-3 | CAISVKGVNTEAFF | TGTGCCATCAGTGTCAAGGGGGTGAACACTGAAGCTTTCTTT
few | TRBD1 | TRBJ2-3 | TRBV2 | CASSPGTGGEIADTQYF | TGTGCCAGCAGTCCCGGGACAGGGGGCGAGATTGCAGATACGCAGTATTTT
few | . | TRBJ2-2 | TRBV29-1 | CSYTGNTGELFF | TGCAGCTATACAGGGAACACCGGGGAGCTGTTTTTT
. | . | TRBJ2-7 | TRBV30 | CAWSWGREQYF | TGTGCCTGGAGCTGGGGGCGCGAGCAGTACTTC
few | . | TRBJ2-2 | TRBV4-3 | CASSQDKEDGELFF | TGCGCCAGCAGCCAAGATAAGGAGGACGGGGAGCTGTTTTTT
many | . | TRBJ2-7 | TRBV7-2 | CASSAGDSSSYEQYF | TGTGCCAGCAGCGCAGGGGACTCGAGCTCCTACGAGCAGTACTTC
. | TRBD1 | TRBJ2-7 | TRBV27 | CASSSPLRDRDREQYF | TGTGCCAGCAGTTCCCCTCTCAGGGACAGGGATCGCGAGCAGTACTTC
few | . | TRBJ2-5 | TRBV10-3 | CATNRDRGETQYF | TGTGCCACCAACAGGGACCGCGGAGAGACCCAGTACTTC
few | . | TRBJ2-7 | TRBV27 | CASSLFGQVSYEQYF | TGTGCCAGCAGTTTATTTGGCCAGGTCTCCTACGAGCAGTACTTC
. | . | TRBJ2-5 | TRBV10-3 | CAISESRVGETQYF | TGTGCCATCAGTGAGTCTCGTGTGGGGGAGACCCAGTACTTC
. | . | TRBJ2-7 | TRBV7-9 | CASSSRDGSYEQYF | TGTGCCAGCAGTTCCCGGGACGGATCCTACGAGCAGTACTTC
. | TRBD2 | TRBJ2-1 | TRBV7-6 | CASSQGLPSYNEQFF | TGTGCCAGCAGCCAGGGACTACCCTCCTACAATGAGCAGTTCTTC
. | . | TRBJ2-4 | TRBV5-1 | CASSSTGGPDIQYF | TGCGCCAGCAGCTCTACAGGAGGGCCGGACATTCAGTACTTC
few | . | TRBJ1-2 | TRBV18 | CASSPSRGQNYGYTF | TGTGCCAGCTCACCGTCGAGGGGCCAGAACTATGGCTACACCTTC